This T cell receptor (beta chain) was captured by sequencing in a study of cytomegalovirus exposure and HLA in healthy donors (dated by TCRdb to about 2017). With regard to the full study: An earlier analysis of some 550 of the donors reported approximately 270 Gb of sequence data and 117 million unique TCR beta sequences from some 180 million T cells. Around 300 gigabases of sequencing data and approximately 85 million unique TCR sequences were included in an early release covering roughly 700 HLA-typed donors. Of the roughly 400 genotyped donors, over 65% fell in the genetic ancestry cluster associated with self-reported Caucasian donors. The aim of the study was to test whether cataloging public T cell receptors could identify signatures of past pathogen exposure. The study used immunosequencing to profile the T cell repertoires of several hundred subjects and linked those repertoires to cytomegalovirus serostatus. In addition to the first cohort of approximately 670 subjects, a separate validation cohort of 120 different subjects was used. To predict cytomegalovirus infection status, the study combined high-throughput TCR immunosequencing, statistical association of individual TCRs with disease status, and machine learning. To study patterns of TCR occurrence, a later analysis re-analyzed previously published TCR beta repertoires from under 750 donors and added high-resolution HLA genotyping. The later analysis used no new phenotypic data to find candidate immune exposures, relying instead on TCR beta sequences and their occurrence across donors. To decide whether each TCR beta V gene segment behaved as functional or pseudogenic, an earlier analysis of nearly 600 of the donors relied on high-throughput TCR beta sequencing. Donor age, sex, ethnicity and CMV serostatus were collected together with the repertoire data. A later genetic analysis took genome-wide SNP genotypes for about 55% of the roughly 670 donors and used that subset as a discovery cohort. All discovery cohort repertoires had been generated using a single sequencing platform. HLA typing covered class I and class II loci at four-digit resolution. The number of typed donors differed by locus: about 629-640 for A, B, C, DRB1 and DQB1; 522 for DQA1; some 610 for DPA1; and 400 to 480 for DPB1. Roughly five DR-DQ haplotypes were handled as single units for association and clustering because linkage in the cohort was strong. Among several hundred genotyped donors of the cohort, an average of approximately 240,000 unique TCR beta nucleotide sequences was sequenced per donor, of which about 18% were non-productive.

Library generation was performed with the immunoSEQ multiplex PCR assay. For the multiplex PCR, a mixture combining 60 forward primers for TCR Vbeta segments and 13 reverse primers for TCR Jbeta segments was used. The CDR3 region of rearranged TCR beta genes was amplified from genomic DNA with a multiplex PCR assay. The Illumina HiSeq System was used to sequence the amplified TCR beta libraries as 87-base-pair reads. On the authors' methods: In a later analysis, roughly 80 million unique TCR beta chains were counted across the 666 repertoires, and approximately 11 million of these chains were shared by at least two donors. Raw reads were error-corrected and collapsed into unique sequences with a nearest-neighbor algorithm that merged closely related sequences to remove PCR and sequencing errors. To assign V, D and J gene segments, CDR3 sequences were aligned to IMGT reference sequences. For a sequence to be retained, a match of at least six nucleotides to both a V gene segment and a J gene segment was required. Rearrangements were classified as productive when the CDR3 lacked stop codons and remained in frame with V and J, and all other rearrangements were classified as non-productive. CDR3 was defined according to IMGT convention as the region running from the second conserved V-encoded cysteine to the conserved J-encoded phenylalanine. In an earlier analysis of around 600 of the donors, sequences lacking an unambiguous match to a single V gene segment were excluded. An earlier analysis of a few hundred of the donors called V segments functional above 56.7% productive rearrangements and segregating when the between-donor standard deviation exceeded 5%. To diagnose cytomegalovirus status from the catalog of TCR beta chain sequences, a statistical classification framework was built. A later analysis assigned V and J genes by comparing TCR nucleotide sequences with IMGT/GENE-DB human TR gene sequences. Using the TCRdist pipeline, a later analysis assigned CDR3 sequences along with most-parsimonious VDJ recombination scenarios. In a later analysis, every TCR beta chain was defined by the combination of its CDR3 amino acid sequence and its V-gene family, and reads without a unique V-gene family were dropped. To address suspected cross-contamination and a sequencing artifact, a later analysis removed under 600 highly shared, low-generation-probability nucleotide sequences. In a later analysis, a clonal expansion index for each public chain was calculated from normalized within-repertoire ranks of inferred template counts. In a later analysis, generation probabilities were computed with a VDJ recombination model fitted to out-of-frame rearrangements, and the resulting probabilities were checked against IGoR. In a later analysis, hypergeometric tests were used to score TCR-TCR, TCR-HLA and TCR-CMV co-occurrence, with a repertoire-size bias correction applied to TCR pairs. In a later analysis, false discovery rates were estimated by permuting HLA or CMV assignments 20 times. In a later analysis, co-occurring TCRs were grouped using DBSCAN, and TCRdist sequence similarity was added for clustering within HLA-allele-positive subsets. For co-occurrence clustering, repertoires with fewer than 30,000 or more than 120,000 public chains were excluded, along with about five repertoires with anomalous nucleotide sharing. TCRdb carries this immuneACCESS record with in-frame sequences only. Its versions omit some clonotypes, under half of them owing to an unresolved V gene in the studies checked, with the rest unexplained. That table furnishes V, J and clone size, whereas the DNA furnished D and trimming. The sample profile shows about 160,000 clones; around 80% of them were found once. The ten largest clones represent approximately 6.8% of the sample.

The cohort comprised fewer than 750 healthy bone marrow donors. All cohort members were sampled while nominally healthy, although unrecorded immune exposures were likely present. The donor was CMV seropositive and was included in the group of 250 to 300 seropositive cohort members. Every donor gave a peripheral blood sample, and the peripheral blood mononuclear cells from that sample were used for TCR beta sequencing. Genomic DNA was extracted from the blood cell samples with the Qiagen DNeasy Blood Extraction Kit. Overall study outcomes, separate from this receptor: In vitro tests confirmed that a few of the cytomegalovirus-associated TCR beta chains recognize cytomegalovirus antigens. Some IMGT-functional V segments, including TRBV6-2 and TRBV6-3, could not be distinguished by the 87-base-pair reads and were therefore excluded. A further reported finding was that TCR beta sequences accurately predicted the HLA-A and HLA-B alleles for most subjects in the first cohort. Presence/absence analyses assumed roughly uniform sequencing depth across donors, an assumption that may not hold. In a later genetic analysis, fewer N-insertions in productive TCRs were reported among donors in an Asian-associated ancestry cluster than the roughly 700-donor mean. Because counts were too low, roughly 17 rarely observed V segments, including chromosome 9 orphons, were left out of the earlier analysis of approximately 500 of the donors. A later analysis found that HLA-associated TCR beta chains were more clonally expanded and had lower generation probabilities than equally common non-associated chains. A later analysis reported that several top co-occurrence clusters appeared linked to parvovirus B19, influenza, CMV and Epstein-Barr virus. The authors suggested that the approach could potentially be extended to other disease states and immunological phenotypes. In an earlier analysis of a few hundred of the donors, most TCR beta V segments were observed in productive rearrangements about 87% or about 30% of the time, broadly matching IMGT annotations. The sequencing pipeline was judged likely to have produced a cluster of highly shared sequence variants as a technical artifact. A later genetic analysis associated a missense DCLRE1C variant with V-gene and J-gene trimming of TCR beta chains, and an independent cohort replicated the association. Linkage disequilibrium might explain the correlated functional status among segregating V segments, but an unknown experimental factor could not be ruled out. A later analysis found that TCR association rates varied across HLA loci, with DRB1 alleles showing the most associated TCRs and HLA-C alleles the fewest. In the study, 150 to 200 TCR beta chains were listed as associated with cytomegalovirus. For the cohort, immune exposure information was limited to CMV serostatus. In a later analysis, most CMV-associated TCR beta chains were found to appear HLA-restricted, with HLA associations seemingly driven largely by CMV exposure. This cohort had only TCR beta chains sequenced, and the lack of alpha or paired-chain data limited which features could be detected. Most TCR sequences were seen in very few donors, while some public TCRs were found in many individuals. In a later analysis, over 15,000 TCR beta sequences were associated with specific HLA alleles at a false discovery rate of 0.05. Strong co-occurrence of HLA alleles, especially DR and DQ, made assigning TCR associations to individual alleles difficult. The classifier was reported to diagnose cytomegalovirus status with high specificity and sensitivity in both the original cohort and the validation cohort. Because HLA typing was missing for some donors at each locus, association tests included only the typed subset.

Details on this clone: The antigen it recognizes is unknown. No base quality information exists; no much larger clone differs at one position.

The CDR3 numbers 16 residues from cysteine through phenylalanine. Left in the record is the CDR3 DNA by itself, 48 bases read in frame from the first base. In the germline V gene, CDR1 corresponds to MGHRA and CDR2 to YSYEKL. V is pruned by 3 bases and J by 7 bases, leaving 9 bases of the junction without a gene match. The sample taken for sequencing was PBMCs. The TCR was taken from a male donor in good health and CMV-seropositive. The chain links TRBV4-1 with TRBJ2-7; 13 central bases correspond to TRBD2. The CDR3 region: CASSHQTSGRWREQYF. Here is the DNA: TGCGCCAGCAGCCACCAGACTAGCGGGAGGTGGAGGGAGCAGTACTTC.